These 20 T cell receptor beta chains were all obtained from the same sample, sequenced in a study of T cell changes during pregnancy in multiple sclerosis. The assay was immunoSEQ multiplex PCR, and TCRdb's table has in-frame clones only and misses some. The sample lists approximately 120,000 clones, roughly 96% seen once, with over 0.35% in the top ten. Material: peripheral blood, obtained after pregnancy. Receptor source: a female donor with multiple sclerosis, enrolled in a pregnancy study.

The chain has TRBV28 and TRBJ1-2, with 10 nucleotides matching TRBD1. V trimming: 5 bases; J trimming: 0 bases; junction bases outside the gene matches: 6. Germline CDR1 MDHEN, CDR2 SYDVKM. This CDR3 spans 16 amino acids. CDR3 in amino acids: CASSPRTGGANYGYTF. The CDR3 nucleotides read TGTGCCAGCAGTCCCCGGACAGGGGGAGCTAACTATGGCTACACCTTC.

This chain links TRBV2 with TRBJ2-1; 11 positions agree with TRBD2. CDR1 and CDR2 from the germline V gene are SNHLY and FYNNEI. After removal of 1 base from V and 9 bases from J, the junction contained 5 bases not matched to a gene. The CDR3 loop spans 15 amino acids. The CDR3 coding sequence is TGTGCCAGCAGTGAAGGGCTAGCGGGAGGACGTGAGCAGTTCTTC. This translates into CASSEGLAGGREQFF. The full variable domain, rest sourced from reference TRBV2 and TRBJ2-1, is EPEVTQTPSHQVTQMGQEVILRCVPISNHLYFYWYRQILGQKVEFLVSFYNNEISEKSEIFDDQFSVERPDGSNFTLKIRSTKLEDSAMYFCASSEGLAGGREQFFGPGTRLTVL.

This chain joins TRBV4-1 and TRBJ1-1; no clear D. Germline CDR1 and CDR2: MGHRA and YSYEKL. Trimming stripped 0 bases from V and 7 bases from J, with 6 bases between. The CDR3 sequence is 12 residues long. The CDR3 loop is CASSQDPGEAFF. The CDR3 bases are TGCGCCAGCAGCCAAGACCCCGGTGAAGCTTTCTTT.

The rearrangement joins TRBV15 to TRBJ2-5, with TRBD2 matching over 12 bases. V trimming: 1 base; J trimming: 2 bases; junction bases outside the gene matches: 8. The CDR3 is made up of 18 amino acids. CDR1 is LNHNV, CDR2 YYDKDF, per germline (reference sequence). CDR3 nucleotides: TGTGCCACCAGCAGAGCTAGCGGGAGGGCCAGGTGGCAAGAGACCCAGTACTTC. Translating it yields CATSRASGRARWQETQYF.

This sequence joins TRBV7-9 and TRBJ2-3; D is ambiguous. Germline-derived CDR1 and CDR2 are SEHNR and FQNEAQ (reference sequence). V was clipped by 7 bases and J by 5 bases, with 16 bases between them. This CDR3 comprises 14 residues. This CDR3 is CASKSPQVGDTQYF. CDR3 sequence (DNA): TGTGCCAGCAAATCCCCTCAGGTAGGAGATACGCAGTATTTT.

This CDR3 reads CASSRGTDYGYTF. Written as DNA, the CDR3 is TGTGCCAGCAGTCGAGGGACAGACTATGGCTACACCTTC. This sequence joins TRBV28 and TRBJ1-2; 7 bases map to TRBD1. V lost 5 bases, J lost 3 bases, and 3 bases stayed unmatched. CDR3 size: 13 residues. In germline, CDR1 is MDHEN, CDR2 SYDVKM.

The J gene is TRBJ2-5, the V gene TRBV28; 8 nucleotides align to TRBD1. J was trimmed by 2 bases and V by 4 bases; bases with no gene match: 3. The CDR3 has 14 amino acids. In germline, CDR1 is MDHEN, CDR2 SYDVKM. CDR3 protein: CASSSYRGQETQYF. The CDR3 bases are TGTGCCAGCAGTTCCTACAGGGGGCAAGAGACCCAGTACTTC.

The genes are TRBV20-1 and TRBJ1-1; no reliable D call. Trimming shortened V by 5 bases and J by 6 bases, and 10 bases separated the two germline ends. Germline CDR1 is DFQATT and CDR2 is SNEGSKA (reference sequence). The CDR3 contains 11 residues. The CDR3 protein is CSARGTPEAFF. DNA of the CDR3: TGCAGTGCTCGGGGAACCCCTGAAGCTTTCTTT.

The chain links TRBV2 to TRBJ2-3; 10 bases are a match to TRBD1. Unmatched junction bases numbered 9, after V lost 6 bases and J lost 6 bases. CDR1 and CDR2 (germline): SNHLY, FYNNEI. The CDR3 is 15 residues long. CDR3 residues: CASSPGQGKGDTQYF. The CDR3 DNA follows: TGTGCCAGCAGCCCGGGACAGGGGAAGGGTGATACGCAGTATTTT.

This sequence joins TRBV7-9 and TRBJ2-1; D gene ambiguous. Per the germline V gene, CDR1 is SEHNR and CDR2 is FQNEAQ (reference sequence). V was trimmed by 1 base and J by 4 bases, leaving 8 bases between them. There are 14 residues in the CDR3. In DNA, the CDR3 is TGTGCCAGCAGCTTAGAGGTCGGGTACAATGAGCAGTTCTTC. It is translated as CASSLEVGYNEQFF.

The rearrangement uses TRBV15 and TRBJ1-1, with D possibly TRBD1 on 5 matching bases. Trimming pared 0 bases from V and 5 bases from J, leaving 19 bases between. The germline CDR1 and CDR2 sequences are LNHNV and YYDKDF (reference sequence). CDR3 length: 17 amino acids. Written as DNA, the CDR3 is TGTGCCACCAGCAGAGATCCTCGGCGGGGGGGAAGGACTGAAGCTTTCTTT. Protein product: CATSRDPRRGGRTEAFF. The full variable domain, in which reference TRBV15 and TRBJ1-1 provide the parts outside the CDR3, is DAMVIQNPRYQVTQFGKPVTLSCSQTLNHNVMYWYQQKSSQAPKLLFHYYDKDFNNEADTPDNFQSRRPNTSFCFLDIRSPGLGDTAMYLCATSRDPRRGGRTEAFFGQGTRLTVV.

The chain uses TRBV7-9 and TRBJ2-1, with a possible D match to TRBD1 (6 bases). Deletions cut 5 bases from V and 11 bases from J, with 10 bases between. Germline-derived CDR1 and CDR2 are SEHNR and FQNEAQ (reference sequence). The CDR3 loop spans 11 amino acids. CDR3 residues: CASSDRMQQFF. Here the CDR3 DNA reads TGTGCCAGCAGCGACAGGATGCAGCAGTTCTTC.

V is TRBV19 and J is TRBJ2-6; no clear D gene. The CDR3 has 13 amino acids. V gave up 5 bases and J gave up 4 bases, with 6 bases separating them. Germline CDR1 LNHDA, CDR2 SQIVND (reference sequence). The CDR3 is CASSSSGANVLTF. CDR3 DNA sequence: TGTGCCAGTAGTTCTTCCGGGGCCAACGTCCTGACTTTC.

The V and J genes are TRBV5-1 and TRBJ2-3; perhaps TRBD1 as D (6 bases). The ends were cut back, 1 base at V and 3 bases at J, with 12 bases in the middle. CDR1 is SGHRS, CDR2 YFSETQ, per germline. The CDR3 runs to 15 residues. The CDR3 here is CASSLTGITTDTQYF. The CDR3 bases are TGCGCCAGCAGCTTGACAGGGATCACGACAGATACGCAGTATTTT.

This chain's CDR3 is CASSPRTSGGNEQFF. CDR3 nucleotides: TGTGCCAGCAGCCCCAGGACTAGCGGGGGCAATGAGCAGTTCTTC. The chain employs TRBV2 and TRBJ2-1, with TRBD2 matching 13 bases. The CDR3 has 15 amino acids. CDR1 SNHLY and CDR2 FYNNEI come from the germline V gene. J gave up 6 bases and V 6 bases, and 5 bases lay outside the gene matches.

The CDR3 DNA is TGTGCCAGCAGCTCGGGGCGGGCTAGCGGGATGAGGGAGACCCAGTACTTC. Its protein product is CASSSGRASGMRETQYF. The chain combines TRBV5-4 with TRBJ2-5, with 9 bases lining up with TRBD2. The germline V gene encodes CDR1 SGHNT and CDR2 YYREEE (reference sequence). The length of the CDR3 is 17 residues. J lost 5 bases, V lost 3 bases, and 14 bases had no gene match.

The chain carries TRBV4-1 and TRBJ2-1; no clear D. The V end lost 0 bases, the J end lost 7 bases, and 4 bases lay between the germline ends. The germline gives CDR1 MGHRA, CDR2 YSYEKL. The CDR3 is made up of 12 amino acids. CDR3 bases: TGCGCCAGCAGCCAAGATAGTAATGAGCAGTTCTTC. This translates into CASSQDSNEQFF.

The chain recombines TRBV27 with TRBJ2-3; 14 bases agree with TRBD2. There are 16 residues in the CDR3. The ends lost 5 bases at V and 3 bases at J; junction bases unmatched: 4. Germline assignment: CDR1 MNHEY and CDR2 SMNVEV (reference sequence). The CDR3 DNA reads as TGTGCCAGCAGTCTGGGACTAGCGGGAGTGACAGATACGCAGTATTTT. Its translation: CASSLGLAGVTDTQYF.

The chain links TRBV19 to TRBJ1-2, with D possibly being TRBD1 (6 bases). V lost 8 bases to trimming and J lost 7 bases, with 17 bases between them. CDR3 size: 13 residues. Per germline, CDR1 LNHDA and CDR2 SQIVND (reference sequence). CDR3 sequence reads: CASYRDLSSGYTF. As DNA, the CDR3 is TGTGCCAGTTACAGGGATTTATCTAGTGGCTACACCTTC.

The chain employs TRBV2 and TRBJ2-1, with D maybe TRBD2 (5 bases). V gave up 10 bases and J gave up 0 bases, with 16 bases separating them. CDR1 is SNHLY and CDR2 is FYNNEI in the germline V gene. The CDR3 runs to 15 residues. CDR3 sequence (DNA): TGTGCCACACCCCTAGCCTCGAGCTCCTACAATGAGCAGTTCTTC. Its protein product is CATPLASSSYNEQFF.